Listed below are T cell receptor beta chains from one sample, sequenced in a study of T cell changes during pregnancy in multiple sclerosis. Clones were read by immunoSEQ multiplex PCR, and TCRdb kept only the in-frame ones, dropping some. The sample gives some 53,000 clones, approximately 92% of which show up once; 0.25% is in the top ten. Specimen: CD4+ T cells from peripheral blood mononuclear cells, collected in the third trimester of pregnancy. These receptors were taken from a female donor with multiple sclerosis, enrolled in a pregnancy study. CDR3s include the opening cysteine and the closing phenylalanine or tryptophan. The order of the fields is J gene, D gene, clone size, CDR3 length, V gene, CDR3 protein, CDR3 DNA. D genes are given only for firm matches. Size is stated for part of the rows, as once, few or many counts, or as a class when the clone is expanded.

TRBJ2-7 | NA | NA | 14 | TRBV19 | CASSAQRATYEQYF | TGTGCCAGTAGTGCACAGCGGGCGACCTACGAGCAGTACTTC
TRBJ2-2 | TRBD1 | NA | 16 | TRBV5-4 | CASSRWTGTNTGELFF | TGTGCCAGCAGCCGTTGGACAGGGACAAACACCGGGGAGCTGTTTTTT
TRBJ2-2 | TRBD1 | NA | 16 | TRBV7-7 | CASSQPLGQGSGELFF | TGTGCCAGCAGCCAACCCCTGGGACAGGGTTCCGGGGAGCTGTTTTTT
TRBJ2-1 | TRBD2 | NA | 15 | TRBV2 | CASSPRTSGSDEQFF | TGTGCCAGCAGTCCCCGGACTAGCGGGAGCGATGAGCAGTTCTTC
TRBJ2-7 | TRBD2 | NA | 17 | TRBV5-6 | CASSWGLAGGESYEQYF | TGTGCCAGCAGCTGGGGACTAGCGGGAGGCGAATCCTACGAGCAGTACTTC
TRBJ1-4 | NA | NA | 13 | TRBV29-1 | CSVRVRGNEKLFF | TGCAGCGTTCGGGTTAGAGGGAATGAAAAACTGTTTTTT
TRBJ2-1 | TRBD2 | NA | 13 | TRBV28 | CASGREGQGEQFF | TGTGCCAGCGGAAGGGAGGGCCAGGGTGAGCAGTTCTTC
TRBJ2-5 | TRBD2 | NA | 16 | TRBV5-1 | CASSLAGGEIGETQYF | TGCGCCAGCAGCTTGGCCGGGGGGGAGATAGGAGAGACCCAGTACTTC
TRBJ1-5 | NA | NA | 13 | TRBV5-8 | CASSLSRLQPQHF | TGTGCCAGCAGCTTGAGTAGATTACAGCCCCAGCATTTT
TRBJ1-2 | TRBD1 | few | 15 | TRBV2 | CASRQYRQGDYGYTF | TGTGCCAGCAGGCAATACAGACAGGGGGACTATGGCTACACCTTC
TRBJ2-7 | TRBD1 | NA | 14 | TRBV13 | CASSLDRDSYEQYF | TGTGCCAGCAGTTTGGACAGGGACTCCTACGAGCAGTACTTC
TRBJ1-5 | TRBD1 | NA | 16 | TRBV29-1 | CSVVTGGVGGNQPQHF | TGCAGCGTTGTGACAGGGGGCGTTGGGGGCAATCAGCCCCAGCATTTT
TRBJ1-2 | NA | NA | 15 | TRBV5-1 | CASSSPQGPTEGYTF | TGCGCCAGCAGCTCCCCCCAAGGACCGACAGAAGGCTACACCTTC
TRBJ2-1 | NA | NA | 13 | TRBV7-8 | CASSLRLGIEQFF | TGTGCCAGCAGCTTACGACTAGGCATTGAGCAGTTCTTC
TRBJ2-3 | NA | NA | 17 | TRBV5-1 | CASSLGLLGVGTDTQYF | TGCGCCAGCAGCTTGGGATTGTTGGGAGTCGGCACAGATACGCAGTATTTT
TRBJ2-3 | NA | NA | 15 | TRBV5-1 | CASSSGHSETDTQYF | TGCGCCAGCAGCTCGGGACACAGCGAAACAGATACGCAGTATTTT
TRBJ2-1 | TRBD2 | NA | 16 | TRBV5-4 | CASSLASGGNSHEQFF | TGTGCCAGCAGCTTGGCATCGGGAGGGAATTCCCATGAGCAGTTCTTC
TRBJ2-7 | NA | NA | 14 | TRBV5-4 | CASSFKTIPYEQYF | TGTGCCAGCAGCTTCAAGACTATACCCTACGAGCAGTACTTC
TRBJ2-1 | TRBD1 | NA | 13 | TRBV7-2 | CASSLQGIGEQFF | TGTGCCAGCAGCCTACAGGGGATCGGTGAGCAGTTCTTC